This T cell receptor (beta chain) was recovered during a study of cytomegalovirus exposure and HLA in healthy donors. Study-wide results and caveats: Later analysis showed TCR association rates varying by HLA locus, highest for DRB1 and lowest for HLA-C. The study designated 150 or so TCR beta chains cytomegalovirus-associated.

The donors (healthy individuals) were bone marrow donors. After removal of 5 bases from V and 2 bases from J, the junction contained 10 bases not matched to a gene. Germline CDR1 and CDR2: SGHTS and YDEGEE. The CDR3 length is 16 residues. Details on this clone: Its specificity is not known.

A multiplex PCR was run with 60 Vbeta primers and 13 Jbeta primers. Per the original data handling: Unique TCR beta chains totaled roughly 81 million in a later count, with around 11 million of them shared. Measured with immunoSEQ multiplex PCR; TCRdb has only the in-frame clones, and not every one. The V and J calls and the clone size are those of that table, but D and trimming were determined from the DNA. The sample consists of some 180,000 clones, roughly 76% of them appearing once. This chain links TRBV5-8 with TRBJ2-5, with 9 bases that match TRBD1. The sequence was obtained from a male donor in good health and CMV-seronegative. The specimen was PBMCs. CDR3 region: CASSHIQGQGQETQYF. The CDR3, as DNA: TGTGCCAGCAGTCATATTCAGGGACAGGGACAAGAGACCCAGTACTTC. Using reference TRBV5-8 and TRBJ2-5 for the parts outside the CDR3, the full variable domain is EAGVTQSPTHLIKTRGQQATLRCSPISGHTSVYWYQQALGLGLQFLLWYDEGEERNRGNFPPRFSGRQFPNYSSELNVNALELEDSALYLCASSHIQGQGQETQYFGPGTRLLVL.